One TCR beta chain is described in this entry. This specimen comes from a study of blood T cell repertoires in COVID-19. Study overall: The origin of the acute and convalescent COVID-19 samples was the United States, Italy and Spain. Sources were T cells, B-cell-depleted T cells, or PBMCs; the material itself was cDNA or gDNA.

Individuals drawn from approximately 26 US areas were about 18 to 95 years old. As processed by the authors: The authors estimated nucleated cell counts from reference gene primer amplification. The assay was immunoSEQ multiplex PCR, and TCRdb's table has in-frame clones only and misses some. The V and J calls and clone size are taken from that table; D and trimming were inferred from the DNA. The table includes about 280,000 clones, roughly 85% detected once. The junction had 10 bases not matched to a gene; V was cut back by 5 bases and J by 7 bases. The CDR3 has 16 residues. Germline CDR1 and CDR2: LGHNA and YNFKEQ.

V and J are TRBV4-2 and TRBJ2-2, with 10 nucleotides matching TRBD2. This sequence was found in a man in his forties who had been exposed to COVID-19. The sequencing sample was made of PBMCs or T cells enriched from blood (not recorded which). The CDR3 coding sequence is TGTGCCAGCAGCAAGAGACTACTAGCGGGAAACGGGGAGCTGTTTTTT. Its protein product is CASSKRLLAGNGELFF.